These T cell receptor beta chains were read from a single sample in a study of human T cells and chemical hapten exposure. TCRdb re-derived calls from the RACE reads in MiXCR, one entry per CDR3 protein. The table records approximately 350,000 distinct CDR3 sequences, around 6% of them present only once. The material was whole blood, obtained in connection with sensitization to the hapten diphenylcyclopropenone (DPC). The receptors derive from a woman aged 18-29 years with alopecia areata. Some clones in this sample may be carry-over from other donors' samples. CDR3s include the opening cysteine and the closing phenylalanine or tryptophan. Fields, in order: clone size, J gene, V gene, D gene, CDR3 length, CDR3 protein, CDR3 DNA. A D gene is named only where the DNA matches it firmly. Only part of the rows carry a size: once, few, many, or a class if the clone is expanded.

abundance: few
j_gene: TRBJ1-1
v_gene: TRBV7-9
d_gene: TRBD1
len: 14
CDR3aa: CASSLGQGAGEAFF
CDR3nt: TGTGCCAGCAGCTTAGGGCAGGGGGCCGGTGAAGCTTTCTTT

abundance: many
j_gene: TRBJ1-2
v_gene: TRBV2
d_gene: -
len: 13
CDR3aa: CASRYDSNYGYTF
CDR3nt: TGTGCCAGCAGATACGACAGCAACTATGGCTACACCTTC

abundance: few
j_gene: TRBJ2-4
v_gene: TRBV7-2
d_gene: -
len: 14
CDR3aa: CASSLVVLGNIQYF
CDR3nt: TGTGCCAGCAGCTTAGTAGTACTAGGAAACATTCAGTACTTC

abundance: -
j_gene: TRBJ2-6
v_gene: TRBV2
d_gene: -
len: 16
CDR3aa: CASATSGAGGANVLTF
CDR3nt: TGTGCCAGCGCAACCTCCGGGGCGGGCGGGGCCAACGTCCTGACTTTC

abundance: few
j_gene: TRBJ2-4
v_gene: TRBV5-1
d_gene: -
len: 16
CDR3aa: CASSLEARLAKNIQYF
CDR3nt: TGCGCCAGCAGCTTGGAGGCCCGGTTAGCCAAAAACATTCAGTACTTC

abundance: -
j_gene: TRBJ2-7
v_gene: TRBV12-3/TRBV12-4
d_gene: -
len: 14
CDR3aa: CASSRQDMSYEQYF
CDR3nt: TGTGCCAGCAGTCGACAGGACATGTCCTACGAGCAGTACTTC

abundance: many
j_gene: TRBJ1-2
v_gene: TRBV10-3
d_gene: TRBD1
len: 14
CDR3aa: CAISETRDSYGYTF
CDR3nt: TGTGCCATCAGCGAGACCCGGGACAGCTATGGCTACACCTTC

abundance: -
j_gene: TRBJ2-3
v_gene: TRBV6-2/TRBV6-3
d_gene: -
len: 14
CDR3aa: CASSQEPGTDTQYF
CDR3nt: TGTGCCAGCAGCCAAGAACCGGGGACAGATACGCAGTATTTT

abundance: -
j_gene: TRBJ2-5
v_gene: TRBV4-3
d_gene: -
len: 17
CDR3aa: CASSQDSSGLGGETQYF
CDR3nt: TGCGCCAGCAGCCAAGATTCGTCGGGACTGGGGGGCGAGACCCAGTACTTC

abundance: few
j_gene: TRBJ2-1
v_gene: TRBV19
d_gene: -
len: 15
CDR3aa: CASSIGGGSYNEQFF
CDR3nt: TGTGCCAGTAGTATAGGGGGCGGATCCTACAATGAGCAGTTCTTC

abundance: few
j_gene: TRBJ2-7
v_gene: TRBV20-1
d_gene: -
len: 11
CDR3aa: CSASSNYEQYF
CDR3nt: TGCAGTGCTAGCTCTAACTACGAGCAGTACTTC

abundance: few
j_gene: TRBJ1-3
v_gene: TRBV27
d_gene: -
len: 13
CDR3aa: CASSPGATNTIYF
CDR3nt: TGTGCCAGCAGCCCAGGGGCCACAAACACCATATATTTT

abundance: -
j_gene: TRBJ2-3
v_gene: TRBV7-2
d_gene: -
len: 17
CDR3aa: CASSPRGGGRGTDTQYF
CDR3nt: TGTGCCAGCAGCCCCAGGGGCGGGGGCAGAGGGACAGATACGCAGTATTTT

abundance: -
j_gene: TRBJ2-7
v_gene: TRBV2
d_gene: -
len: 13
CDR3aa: CAAAPDPSYEQYF
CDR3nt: TGTGCCGCCGCGCCTGATCCCTCCTACGAGCAGTACTTC

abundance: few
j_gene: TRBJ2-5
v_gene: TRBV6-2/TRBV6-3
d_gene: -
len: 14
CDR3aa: CASSYVGLQETQYF
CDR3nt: TGTGCCAGCAGTTACGTCGGCTTGCAAGAGACCCAGTACTTC

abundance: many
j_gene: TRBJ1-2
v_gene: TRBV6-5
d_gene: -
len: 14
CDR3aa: CASSPGQPDYGYTF
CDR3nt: TGTGCCAGCAGCCCAGGACAGCCCGATTATGGCTACACCTTC

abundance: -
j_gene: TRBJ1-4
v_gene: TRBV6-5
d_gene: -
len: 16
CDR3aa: CASSATHQGGGEKLFF
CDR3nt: TGTGCCAGCAGTGCTACTCATCAGGGAGGAGGGGAAAAACTGTTTTTT

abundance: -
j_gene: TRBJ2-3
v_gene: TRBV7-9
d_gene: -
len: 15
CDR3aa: CASSFRGPGTDTQYF
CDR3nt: TGTGCCAGCAGCTTTCGGGGGCCGGGCACAGATACGCAGTATTTT

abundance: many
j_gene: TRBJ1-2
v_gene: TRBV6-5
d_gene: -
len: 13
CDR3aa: CASSAGRTYGYTF
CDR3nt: TGTGCCAGCAGCGCGGGACGGACCTATGGCTACACCTTC

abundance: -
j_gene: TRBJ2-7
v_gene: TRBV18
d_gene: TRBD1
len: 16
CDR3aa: CASSPLDRASSYEQYF
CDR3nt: TGTGCCAGCTCACCCCTGGACAGGGCGAGCTCCTACGAGCAGTACTTC

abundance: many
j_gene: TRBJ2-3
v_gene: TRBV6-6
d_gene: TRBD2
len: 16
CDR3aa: CASSYSASGGSDTQYF
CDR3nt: TGTGCCAGCAGTTACTCGGCTAGCGGGGGATCGGATACGCAGTATTTT

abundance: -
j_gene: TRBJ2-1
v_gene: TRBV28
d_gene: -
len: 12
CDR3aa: CASSEAADEQFF
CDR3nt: TGTGCCAGCAGCGAGGCGGCGGACGAGCAGTTCTTC

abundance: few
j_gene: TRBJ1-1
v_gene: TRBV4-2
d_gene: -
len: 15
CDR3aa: CASSQDESPSGKAFF
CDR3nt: TGTGCCAGCAGCCAAGATGAGTCCCCGTCGGGGAAAGCTTTCTTT

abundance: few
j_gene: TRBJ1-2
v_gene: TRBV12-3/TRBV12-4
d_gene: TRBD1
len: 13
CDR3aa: CASAPGGNYGYTF
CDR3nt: TGTGCCAGTGCTCCAGGGGGTAACTATGGCTACACCTTC

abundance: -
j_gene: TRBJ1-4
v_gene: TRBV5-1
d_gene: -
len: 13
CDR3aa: CASKAGYAEKLFF
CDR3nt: TGCGCCAGCAAGGCGGGCTATGCTGAAAAACTGTTTTTT

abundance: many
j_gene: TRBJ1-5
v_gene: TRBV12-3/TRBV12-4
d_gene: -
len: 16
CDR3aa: CASSGGGGSGNQPQHF
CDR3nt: TGTGCCAGCAGTGGAGGGGGGGGAAGCGGCAATCAGCCCCAGCATTTT

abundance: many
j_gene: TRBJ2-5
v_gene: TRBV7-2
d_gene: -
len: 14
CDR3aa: CASSPTWNQETQYF
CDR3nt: TGTGCCAGCAGCCCTACATGGAATCAAGAGACCCAGTACTTC

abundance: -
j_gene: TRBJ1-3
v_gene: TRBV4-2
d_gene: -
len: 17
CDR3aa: CASSQHKGILSENTIYF
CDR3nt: TGTGCCAGCAGCCAACATAAAGGGATTCTTAGTGAAAACACCATATATTTT

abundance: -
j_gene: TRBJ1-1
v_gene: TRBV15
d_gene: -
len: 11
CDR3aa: CATGQNTEAFF
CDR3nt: TGTGCCACCGGGCAGAACACTGAAGCTTTCTTT

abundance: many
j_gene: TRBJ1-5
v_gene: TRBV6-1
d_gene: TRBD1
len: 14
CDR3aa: CASIGQGVYQPQHF
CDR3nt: TGTGCCAGCATTGGACAGGGGGTCTATCAGCCCCAGCATTTT

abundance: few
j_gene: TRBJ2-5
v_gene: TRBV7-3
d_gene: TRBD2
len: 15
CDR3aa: CASSFSGGALETQYF
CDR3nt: TGTGCCAGCAGCTTTAGCGGGGGGGCCTTAGAGACCCAGTACTTC

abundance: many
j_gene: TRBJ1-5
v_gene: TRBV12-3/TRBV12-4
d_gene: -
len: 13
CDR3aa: CASSFGSVQPQHF
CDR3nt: TGTGCCAGCAGTTTTGGTTCAGTCCAGCCCCAGCATTTT

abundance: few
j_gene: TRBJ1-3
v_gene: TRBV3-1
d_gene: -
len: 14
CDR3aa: CASSWGRGRNTIYF
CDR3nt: TGTGCCAGCAGCTGGGGCAGGGGAAGAAACACCATATATTTT

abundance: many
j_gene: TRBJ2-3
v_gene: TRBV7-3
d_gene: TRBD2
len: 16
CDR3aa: CASSLSSTGRADTQYF
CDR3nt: TGTGCCAGCAGCTTAAGTTCGACGGGGAGGGCAGATACGCAGTATTTT

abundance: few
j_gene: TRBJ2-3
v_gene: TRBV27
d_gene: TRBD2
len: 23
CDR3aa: CASTNRLPGAAGGSKGVPDTQYF
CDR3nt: TGTGCCAGCACAAACCGCCTCCCTGGGGCAGCGGGGGGCTCTAAAGGGGTCCCAGATACGCAGTATTTT

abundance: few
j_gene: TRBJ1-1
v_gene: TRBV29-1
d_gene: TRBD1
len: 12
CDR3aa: CSAGQGETEAFF
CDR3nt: TGCAGCGCAGGACAGGGGGAAACTGAAGCTTTCTTT

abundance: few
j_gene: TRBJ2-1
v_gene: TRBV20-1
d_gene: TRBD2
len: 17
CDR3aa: CSVPGLAGVSSYNEQFF
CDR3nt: TGCAGTGTTCCGGGACTAGCGGGGGTAAGCTCCTACAATGAGCAGTTCTTC

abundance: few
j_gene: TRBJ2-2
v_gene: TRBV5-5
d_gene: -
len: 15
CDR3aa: CASSWIQGITGELFF
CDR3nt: TGTGCCAGCAGCTGGATCCAGGGTATCACCGGGGAGCTGTTTTTT

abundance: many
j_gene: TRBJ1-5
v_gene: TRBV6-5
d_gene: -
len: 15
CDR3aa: CASSYSLGGGQPQHF
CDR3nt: TGTGCCAGCAGTTACTCTTTGGGCGGCGGCCAGCCCCAGCATTTT

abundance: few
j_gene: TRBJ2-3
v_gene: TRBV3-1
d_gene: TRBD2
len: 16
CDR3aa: CASSQDKTSGGDTQYF
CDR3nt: TGTGCCAGCAGCCAAGATAAAACTAGCGGGGGAGATACGCAGTATTTT

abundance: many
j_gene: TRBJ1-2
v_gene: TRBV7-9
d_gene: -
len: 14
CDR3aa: CASSPLGESYGYTF
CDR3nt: TGTGCCAGCAGCCCATTAGGGGAATCCTATGGCTACACCTTC